Listed below are T cell receptor beta chains from one sample, sequenced in a study of cytomegalovirus exposure and HLA in healthy donors. Clones were read by immunoSEQ multiplex PCR, and TCRdb kept only the in-frame ones, dropping some. The profile shows more than 150,000 clones, around 80% of them singletons. Sequencing used PBMCs. These receptors were obtained from a girl under 10 years old in good health and CMV-seropositive. Both conserved end residues are part of each CDR3. D genes are given only for firm matches. The listing skips clone size in some rows; elsewhere it reads once, few, many or a size class.

TRBV18,TRBJ2-2,-,-,TGTGCCAGCTCACCATGGGGGCAGGCGAACACCGGGGAGCTGTTTTTT,CASSPWGQANTGELFF
TRBV6-1,TRBJ1-2,TRBD1,-,TGTGCCAGCAGTCCCAGGACAGGGCCCAACTATGGCTACACCTTC,CASSPRTGPNYGYTF
TRBV4-2,TRBJ2-7,-,-,TGTGCCAGCAGCCACGGAACCCGTGGGGGCCGCTCCTACGAGCAGTACTTC,CASSHGTRGGRSYEQYF
TRBV5-5,TRBJ2-5,TRBD1,-,TGTGCCAGCAGCTTTACAGGGGACCAGGAGACCCAGTACTTC,CASSFTGDQETQYF
TRBV19,TRBJ1-2,-,-,TGTGCCAGTAGTATAGGACAGTATGGCTACACCTTC,CASSIGQYGYTF
TRBV6-1,TRBJ1-5,-,-,TGTGCCAGCAGCTTGGAGGGAGGGGATCAGCCCCAGCATTTT,CASSLEGGDQPQHF
TRBV15,TRBJ1-5,TRBD1,-,TGTGCCACCAGCATGGGACAGGATAAGGCAAGCAATCAGCCCCAGCATTTT,CATSMGQDKASNQPQHF
TRBV5-8,TRBJ2-7,-,-,TGTGCCAGCAACCACGGACAGATCGCCTACGAGCAGTACTTC,CASNHGQIAYEQYF
TRBV27,TRBJ1-5,-,-,TGTGCCAGCAGGGACTCCGGGGGGAGGGGCTATCAGCCCCAGCATTTT,CASRDSGGRGYQPQHF
TRBV11-3,TRBJ2-1,TRBD2,-,TGTGCCAGCAGCTCCCACCTGGGACTAGCGGGACGCCTCTACAATGAGCAGTTCTTC,CASSSHLGLAGRLYNEQFF
TRBV4-1,TRBJ2-2,-,-,TGCGCCAGCAGCCAATGGGCAGCGGAGGCCACCGGGGAGCTGTTTTTT,CASSQWAAEATGELFF
TRBV13,TRBJ2-5,-,-,TGTGCCAGCAGCTTAGGGGGCCCACAAGAGACCCAGTACTTC,CASSLGGPQETQYF
TRBV5-1,TRBJ2-2,-,-,TGCGCCAGCAGCCTACAGGGGAACACCGGGGAGCTGTTTTTT,CASSLQGNTGELFF
TRBV28,TRBJ1-5,-,once,TGTGCCAGCAGTTTGATGGGGGGGCAGACAAATCAGCCCCAGCATTTT,CASSLMGGQTNQPQHF
TRBV15,TRBJ2-4,-,-,TGTGCCACCAGCATACTTGACATAACCCGGGGCATTCAGTACTTC,CATSILDITRGIQYF
TRBV27,TRBJ1-1,TRBD1,few,TGTGCCAGCAGTTTAATTGCCCGACAGGGGGCCGAGGCTTTCTTT,CASSLIARQGAEAFF
TRBV30,TRBJ1-1,-,-,TGTGCCTGGTGCCGGTGGGGCCCAGATCCAGCTTTCTTT,CAWCRWGPDPAFF
TRBV6-1,TRBJ2-7,TRBD1,-,TGTGCCAGTAGGACAGGCTTTAGCCCGGAGCAGTACTTC,CASRTGFSPEQYF
TRBV14,TRBJ1-1,-,-,TGTGCCAGCAGCCAAGTTGAAACAGGGGAAGCTTTCTTT,CASSQVETGEAFF
TRBV4-1,TRBJ2-7,-,-,TGCGCCAGCAGCACCCGACAGGACTCCTACGAGCAGTACTTC,CASSTRQDSYEQYF